Listed below are T cell receptor beta chains from one sample, sequenced in a study of tumor-infiltrating lymphocytes in primary liver carcinoma. TCRdb fed the multiplex PCR reads into MiXCR, producing one record per CDR3 protein. The repertoire includes about 78,000 distinct CDR3 sequences, around 75% of them detected once, and approximately 15% sits in the top ten. What was sequenced was liver tumor tissue from sampling region 4. These receptors came from a woman aged 60-75 years with primary liver carcinoma and hepatitis B virus infection. Both conserved end residues are part of each CDR3. A D gene is named only where the DNA matches it firmly. Clone size is shown for a subset of rows, as once, few, many or a class of expanded clone.

>TRBV6-5|TRBJ1-2|-|-
TGTGCCACCAGTGGGCGGGTGTCTGGATACACCTTC
CATSGRVSGYTF
>TRBV9|TRBJ2-5|many|-
TGTGCCAGCAGCGTCGACCCCGGGGAGACCCAGTACTTC
CASSVDPGETQYF
>TRBV5-1|TRBJ2-7|-|TRBD1
TGCGTCAGCAGCTTAGGGATTGGGACAGGGATATTACCCGAGCAGTACTTC
CVSSLGIGTGILPEQYF
>TRBV28|TRBJ1-5|-|-
TGTGCCAGCAACGATGGAGGTCAGCCCCAGCATTTT
CASNDGGQPQHF
>TRBV30|TRBJ2-3|-|-
TGTACCTGGATTAACAAAAATGGGGCAGGGAAAAGGTATTTT
CTWINKNGAGKRYF
>TRBV11-3|TRBJ2-1|medium-sized|-
TGTGCCAGCAGCCCCCCCGGAGATTCCAATTACAATGAGCAGTTCTTC
CASSPPGDSNYNEQFF
>TRBV11-2|TRBJ2-3|-|-
TGTGCCAGCAGCCTAGGGGGACTAACGTATACGTCAGATACGAAGTATTTT
CASSLGGLTYTSDTKYF
>TRBV29-1|TRBJ2-1|once|-
TGCAGCGTTAATCCCGGGAGTAGGACCTACAGTGAGCAGTTCTTC
CSVNPGSRTYSEQFF
>TRBV6-5|TRBJ2-5|-|TRBD2
TGTGCCAGCAGACGGAACAATGGACTAGCGGGAGGCTCCCATGAGACCCAGTACTTC
CASRRNNGLAGGSHETQYF
>TRBV7-2|TRBJ2-6|-|-
TGTGCCAGCAGCTTCGTGGGACCGGTGGCGTCTGGGGCCAACGTCCTGACTTTC
CASSFVGPVASGANVLTF
>TRBV6-1|TRBJ2-1|-|TRBD1
TGTGCCAGCAGTGTGAGGGACAGGGGTGGCAATGAGCAGGTCTTT
CASSVRDRGGNEQVF
>TRBV7-8|TRBJ2-5|-|TRBD2
TGTGCCAGCAGGAAGGGGTTGAGCGGGAGTCTGCAGAAGGGAGAGACCCAGTATTTC
CASRKGLSGSLQKGETQYF
>TRBV11-2|TRBJ2-1|-|-
TGTGCCAGCAGCTGGATTGGCGGGGAAGAGCAGTTCTTC
CASSWIGGEEQFF
>TRBV11-2|TRBJ2-7|-|TRBD2
TGTGCTAGCAGCGCCATTTCCAGACTAGTGGGAGGGCAGAAACCCTACGAGCAGTACTTC
CASSAISRLVGGQKPYEQYF
>TRBV5-1|TRBJ2-3|many|-
TGCGCCAGCAGCCTAGGGTCCCTGGGAGATACGCAGTATTTT
CASSLGSLGDTQYF
>TRBV4-2|TRBJ2-3|many|TRBD2
TGTGCCAGCAGCCCGGGACTAGCGCCAGATACGCAGTATTTT
CASSPGLAPDTQYF
>TRBV6-1|TRBJ2-7|-|TRBD2
TGTGCCAGCAGTGAAGTCTCTGGCGGGGGATCCTACGAGCAGTACTTC
CASSEVSGGGSYEQYF
>TRBV29-1|TRBJ2-1|-|TRBD2
TGCAGCGTTGAAGAAGGGTGCGGGAGGGCCAACAATGAGCAGTTCTTC
CSVEEGCGRANNEQFF
>TRBV10-3|TRBJ2-1|-|-
TGTGCCATCAGGGGGATAGGGGGTGCTGAGCAGTTCTTC
CAIRGIGGAEQFF
>TRBV5-5|TRBJ2-2|-|-
TGTGCCAGCAGCTATTCAAGTGGCTCGAACACCGGGGAGCTGTTTTTT
CASSYSSGSNTGELFF
>TRBV28|TRBJ2-4|many|TRBD1
TGTGCCAGCAGTACGCCGGGACAGGGTACAAACATTCAGTACTTC
CASSTPGQGTNIQYF
>TRBV28|TRBJ2-5|many|TRBD2
TGTGCCAGCAGTGAGACGGGACCCACTAGCGGAGAAGAGACCCAGTACTTC
CASSETGPTSGEETQYF
>TRBV14|TRBJ2-1|many|TRBD2
TGTGCCAGCAGCCGAACGGGAGGGCAGAACAATGAGCAGTTCTTC
CASSRTGGQNNEQFF
>TRBV5-1|TRBJ2-5|many|TRBD2
TGCGCCAGCAGCCCGACTAGCGGGAGGGAGACCCAGTACTTC
CASSPTSGRETQYF
>TRBV5-1|TRBJ2-2|many|TRBD2
TGCGCCAGCAGCGCCCGGGGAGGGGCGAACACCGGGGAGCTGTTTTTT
CASSARGGANTGELFF
>TRBV11-2|TRBJ2-1|-|TRBD2
TGTGCCAGCAGCTTAGATTCGGAGTTAGCGGGACAGTTCTTC
CASSLDSELAGQFF
>TRBV11-2|TRBJ2-1|-|TRBD2
TGTGCCAGCAGCTTAGAGAGCGGGAGAGTGAGCGTGCAGTTCTTC
CASSLESGRVSVQFF
>TRBV7-8|TRBJ2-4|-|TRBD2
TGTGCCAGCAGCTTATTAGGCGGGAGGGCCGAGAACATTCAGCATTTC
CASSLLGGRAENIQHF
>TRBV6-9|TRBJ1-5|many|-
TGTGCCAGCGGTAGGGGGAGGGCAGCCGTTAAGGTTCGGCCCCAGCATTTT
CASGRGRAAVKVRPQHF
>TRBV5-1|TRBJ1-2|-|-
TGCGCCAGCAGCTTGGTGAGCAATAACTATGGCTACACCTTC
CASSLVSNNYGYTF
>TRBV12-3/TRBV12-4|TRBJ1-1|-|-
TGTGCCAGGCGTATGGGGGCGGAGAGGAACACTGAAGCTTTCTTT
CARRMGAERNTEAFF
>TRBV11-1|TRBJ2-7|medium-sized|-
TGTGCCAGCAGCCGATCCTTTGGGCGGGCTAGCTCCTACGAGCAGTACTTC
CASSRSFGRASSYEQYF
>TRBV6-2/TRBV6-3|TRBJ2-5|-|-
TGTGCCACCAGTTACGCCATCCCCCGAGAGACCCAGTACTTC
CATSYAIPRETQYF
>TRBV11-2|TRBJ2-3|few|TRBD2
TGTGTCAGCAGTCCCGGACTAGCGGGCCCAGATACGCAGTATTTT
CVSSPGLAGPDTQYF
>TRBV5-1|TRBJ2-1|-|-
TGCGTCAGCAGCTTGAATCGCGGGGATGGGCAGTTCTTC
CVSSLNRGDGQFF
>TRBV11-2|TRBJ2-3|-|-
TGTGCCGGCAGACTAGACGCCGGAGGCACAGATACGCAGTATTTT
CAGRLDAGGTDTQYF
>TRBV6-5|TRBJ2-4|-|TRBD2
TGTGCCAGCAGTTACCCAGCGGGAGACGGGATCATTCAGTACTTC
CASSYPAGDGIIQYF
>TRBV6-5|TRBJ2-7|many|-
TGTGCCGGCAGTGTCCGGCAGGGCGAGCAGTACTTC
CAGSVRQGEQYF
>TRBV5-1|TRBJ2-1|many|-
TGCGCCAGCAGCCAAACCGACAGGGAGGGGAATGAGCAGTTCTTC
CASSQTDREGNEQFF
>TRBV5-4|TRBJ2-5|-|-
TGTGCCAGCAGTCGTAGTGTACTGTCCGTTCAGGAGACCCAGTACTTC
CASSRSVLSVQETQYF
>TRBV29-1|TRBJ1-2|-|-
TGCAGCGTTGACCTACAGGGAGGGGATGGCTACACCTTC
CSVDLQGGDGYTF
>TRBV15|TRBJ2-3|once|-
TGTGCCACCAGCAGAGGCCGGGACTGGCAATCAGATACGCAGAATTTT
CATSRGRDWQSDTQNF
>TRBV7-9|TRBJ1-2|many|TRBD1
TGTGCCAGCAGCCCCCAGACAGGGCAGTCGCGGGGCTACACCTTC
CASSPQTGQSRGYTF
>TRBV12-3/TRBV12-4|TRBJ2-2|many|-
TGTGCCAGCTTAAGGTCCGGCTTGAACACCGGGGAGCTGTTTTTT
CASLRSGLNTGELFF
>TRBV11-3|TRBJ2-5|-|-
TGTACCAGTAGCTCCCGTCGGAGGTACCAAGAGACCCAGTACTTT
CTSSSRRRYQETQYF
>TRBV6-2/TRBV6-3|TRBJ2-1|once|-
TGTGCCAGCAGACCCGAGGGGGGTTTCAATGGGCAGTTCTTC
CASRPEGGFNGQFF
>TRBV12-3/TRBV12-4|TRBJ2-7|-|TRBD1
TGTGCCAGCAGTTTTGGACAGGGCATCTCCTGCGAGCAGTACTTC
CASSFGQGISCEQYF
>TRBV10-2|TRBJ1-1|-|TRBD1
TGCGCCAGCAAGGGACAGTCGAGCACTGAAGCTTTCTTT
CASKGQSSTEAFF
>TRBV11-2|TRBJ2-3|few|TRBD2
TGTGCCATCTCAGCGGGGGAGCTCAGCACAGATACGCAGTATTTT
CAISAGELSTDTQYF
>TRBV6-5|TRBJ2-7|-|TRBD2
TGTGCCAGCAGTAGACTGGCGGGAGAGCATTACTTC
CASSRLAGEHYF
>TRBV6-1|TRBJ2-2|-|-
TGTGCCAGCAGGAGAACAAGGGAAACCGGGGAGTTGTTTTTT
CASRRTRETGELFF
>TRBV12-3/TRBV12-4|TRBJ1-1|-|-
TGTGCTAGCAGCCGCAACGGACACGCAGTTAACACTGAAGCTTTCTTT
CASSRNGHAVNTEAFF
>TRBV12-3/TRBV12-4|TRBJ2-5|-|TRBD1
TGTGCCAGCAGTGATGTCGGGACAGGGCAAGAGACCCGGTACTTC
CASSDVGTGQETRYF
>TRBV20-1|TRBJ1-1|-|-
TGCAGTGCTAGAGATCCAATCCATACGAACACTGAAGCTTTCTTT
CSARDPIHTNTEAFF